The 31 T cell receptor beta chains below all came from one sample that was sequenced in a study of early stage breast cancer tumors. Method: immunoSEQ multiplex PCR; TCRdb's copy keeps in-frame clones and lacks some. Among around 71,000 clones listed, 65% to 80% were seen once. Sample: blood. Receptor source: a person between 60 and 70 years old with breast cancer.

The sample holds one count of this clone. The sample holds other DNA sequences that translate to the same CDR3. DNA for the CDR3: TGTGCCAGCAGCCAGGGACTAGCGGGGAACACCGGGGAGCTGTTTTTT. Residues: CASSQGLAGNTGELFF. J is TRBJ2-2 and V is TRBV4-2; 12 bases are a match to TRBD2. V dropped 3 bases and J dropped 1; count of bases not matched to a gene: 0. The germline V gene has CDR1 LGHNA and CDR2 YNFKEQ. The CDR3 covers 16 residues.

This chain connects TRBV28 to TRBJ2-2, with 11 positions matching TRBD2. The CDR3 is 17 residues long. Germline CDR1 MDHEN, CDR2 SYDVKM. With 7 bases clipped from V and 5 bases from J, the junction kept 12 bases outside the gene matches. The CDR3 sequence: CASNRGSGRAWTGELFF. Here the CDR3 DNA reads TGTGCCAGCAACCGGGGTAGCGGGAGGGCGTGGACCGGGGAGCTGTTTTTT.

The chain recombines TRBV6-1 with TRBJ2-5; 7 bases line up with TRBD2. CDR1 is MNHNS, CDR2 SASEGT, per germline. V dropped 5 bases and J dropped 4; count of bases not matched to a gene: 7. There are 14 residues in the CDR3. The CDR3 bases are TGTGCCAGCAGTCCTATTCCGGGGGGAGAGACCCAGTACTTC. This gives the protein CASSPIPGGETQYF.

This rearrangement joins TRBV6-5 to TRBJ2-4; 7 bases are shared with TRBD1. This CDR3 spans 12 amino acids. The ends lost 5 bases at V and 7 bases at J; junction bases unmatched: 2. Germline V gene data show CDR1 as MNHEY and CDR2 as SVGAGI. In nucleotides, the CDR3 is TGTGCCAGCAGTGAACAGGGGAACATTCAGTACTTC. Its translation is CASSEQGNIQYF.

This chain links TRBV10-2 with TRBJ2-5; tentative D call: TRBD2 (5 bases). The CDR3 is made up of 16 amino acids. Trimming took 6 bases from V and 1 from J, leaving 18 bases between them. Germline CDR1 WSHSY, CDR2 SAAADI. CDR3 in amino acids: CASSAMGSRGQETQYF. CDR3 sequence (DNA): TGCGCCAGCAGCGCGATGGGATCACGGGGCCAAGAGACCCAGTACTTC.

This chain links TRBV7-9 with TRBJ1-3; D gene unclear. Germline lookup yields CDR1 SEHNR and CDR2 FQNEAQ (reference sequence). The germline V and J ends were trimmed by 0 bases and 9 bases, with 18 bases remaining between them. This CDR3 contains 16 residues. The DNA for the CDR3 is TGTGCCAGCAGCTTAGCGGGCGTTACAGTCGATGGCACCATATATTTT. Translation gives CASSLAGVTVDGTIYF.

The V and J genes are TRBV4-1 and TRBJ2-6; D is possibly TRBD1 (6 bases). Germline V gives CDR1 MGHRA, CDR2 YSYEKL. The V gene lost 3 bases and the J gene lost 0 bases, with 15 bases spanning the gap. The length of the CDR3 is 18 residues. The CDR3 here is CASSQLDRIVSGANVLTF. CDR3 DNA: TGCGCCAGCAGCCAGCTCGACAGGATAGTCTCTGGGGCCAACGTCCTGACTTTC.

The V and J genes are TRBV30 and TRBJ2-5; 7 positions match TRBD1. Trimming removed 7 bases from V and 4 bases from J; junction bases left unmatched: 6. Germline V gene lookup returns CDR1 GTSNPN and CDR2 SVGIG (reference sequence). This CDR3 contains 12 residues. The CDR3 DNA reads as TGTGCCTACCCGGACAGGAGAGAGACCCAGTACTTC. As protein: CAYPDRRETQYF.

The chain recombines TRBV28 with TRBJ1-2, with no clear D. V was cut by 3 bases and J by 4 bases, with 6 bases left in between. Per the germline V gene, CDR1 is MDHEN and CDR2 is SYDVKM. The CDR3 covers 12 residues. CDR3 nucleotides: TGTGCCAGCAGTTTCTTCTCCTATGGCTACACCTTC. This sequence encodes CASSFFSYGYTF.

The chain joins TRBV6-1 to TRBJ1-2, with D hard to call. CDR3 size: 13 residues. Germline CDR1 reads MNHNS; CDR2 reads SASEGT. V was trimmed by 5 bases and J by 3 bases, leaving 10 bases between them. The CDR3 DNA reads as TGTGCCAGCAGTTCCTCCAGAGACTATGGCTACACCTTC. This gives the protein CASSSSRDYGYTF.

The chain employs TRBV15 and TRBJ2-1; D may be TRBD2 (6 bases). The CDR3 sequence is 13 residues long. Germline values: CDR1 LNHNV, CDR2 YYDKDF (reference sequence). V lost 9 bases and J lost 0, with 9 bases in between. The CDR3 coding sequence is TGTGCCACACGGGAGAGCTCCTACAATGAGCAGTTCTTC. It encodes CATRESSYNEQFF.

This chain joins TRBV10-2 and TRBJ2-7; D might be TRBD1 (6 bases). With 7 bases removed from V and 3 bases from J, the gap between germline ends came to 19 bases. Germline V CDR1 and CDR2: WSHSY, SAAADI. The CDR3 has 15 amino acids. This CDR3 is CASTLGPRGNYEQYF. The CDR3 coding sequence is TGCGCCAGCACCCTCGGACCGAGGGGGAACTACGAGCAGTACTTC.

The chain uses TRBV9 and TRBJ2-1, with a weak D call TRBD2 (6 bases). Trimming left V 3 bases short and J 7 bases short, with 11 bases between. The germline V gene encodes CDR1 SGDLS and CDR2 YYNGEE. This CDR3 comprises 13 residues. The CDR3 DNA is TGTGCCAGCAGCGGGAGGGCCCATAATGAGCAGTTCTTC. This gives the protein CASSGRAHNEQFF.

The chain employs TRBV19 and TRBJ2-3; D unresolved. The CDR3 is 13 residues long. Trimming took off 5 bases at V and 2 bases at J, with 8 bases between the two ends. The germline gives CDR1 LNHDA, CDR2 SQIVND (reference sequence). CDR3 in amino acids: CASSWLNTDTQYF. The CDR3 nucleotides are TGTGCCAGTAGTTGGCTTAACACAGATACGCAGTATTTT.

Only one count was recorded for this clone. The rearrangement joins TRBV27 to TRBJ2-3, with 7 bases fitting TRBD1. V lost 4 bases, J lost 1 base, and 11 bases stayed unmatched. Germline CDR1 MNHEY, CDR2 SMNVEV (reference sequence). The CDR3 has 17 residues. CDR3 coding DNA: TGTGCCAGCAGTTCGCTCCGAGGGGGCGGCGGCACAGATACGCAGTATTTT. Amino acid sequence: CASSSLRGGGGTDTQYF.

In its sample, this clone was seen a few times. This chain links TRBV2 with TRBJ2-7; TRBD1 might be the D (5 bases). The germline gives CDR1 SNHLY, CDR2 FYNNEI. V dropped 5 bases and J dropped 6 bases, with 11 bases sitting between them. This CDR3 contains 12 residues. The CDR3 sequence is CASSPQGSEQYF. CDR3 nucleotides: TGTGCCAGCAGTCCTCAGGGAAGCGAGCAGTACTTC.

This clone occurred a few times. The chain recombines TRBV6-1 with TRBJ2-7, with D possibly matching TRBD1 (6 bases). The CDR3 length is 15 residues. From germline, CDR1 is MNHNS and CDR2 SASEGT. Trimming pared 9 bases from V and 2 bases from J, leaving 20 bases between. The CDR3 loop is CASSPQLRGPYEQYF. The CDR3 coding sequence is TGTGCCAGTAGCCCTCAACTCAGGGGACCCTACGAGCAGTACTTC.

In this sample, this clone turned up a few times. J is TRBJ1-1 and V is TRBV5-1; the D is unclear. This CDR3 has 13 residues. V was pared by 3 bases and J by 5 bases, with 11 bases between. Germline values: CDR1 SGHRS, CDR2 YFSETQ. The CDR3 region is CASSSVQRTEAFF. CDR3 bases: TGCGCCAGCAGCTCGGTCCAGAGGACTGAAGCTTTCTTT.

This clone has more than one count but fewer than ten. The chain has TRBV6-1 and TRBJ2-7; a weak D match, TRBD2 (6 bases). Germline V lookup: CDR1 MNHNS, CDR2 SASEGT. Between the trimmed V and J ends, which lost 6 bases and 1 base, there was a span of 7 bases. The CDR3 is 12 amino acids. CDR3 in amino acids: CASREGSYEQYF. The CDR3 nucleotides are TGTGCCAGCAGGGAGGGGTCCTACGAGCAGTACTTC.

This chain uses TRBV2 with TRBJ1-5; D not certain. V was shortened by 1 base and J by 3 bases, with 4 bases between the two germline ends. CDR3 length: 13 residues. The germline V gene has CDR1 SNHLY and CDR2 FYNNEI. DNA for the CDR3: TGTGCCAGCAGTGAAGAGGTCAATCAGCCCCAGCATTTT. This translates into CASSEEVNQPQHF. Full variable domain (rest looked up from reference TRBV2 and TRBJ1-5): EPEVTQTPSHQVTQMGQEVILRCVPISNHLYFYWYRQILGQKVEFLVSFYNNEISEKSEIFDDQFSVERPDGSNFTLKIRSTKLEDSAMYFCASSEEVNQPQHFGDGTRLSIL.

The chain carries TRBV5-1 and TRBJ2-5, with D perhaps given as TRBD1 or TRBD2 (5 bases each). The CDR3 contains 13 residues. V lost 1 base to trimming and J lost 5 bases, with 9 bases between them. Germline V gene sequence: CDR1 SGHRS, CDR2 YFSETQ. The CDR3 here is CASSLRGGETQYF. Written as DNA, the CDR3 is TGCGCCAGCAGCTTGCGGGGCGGGGAGACCCAGTACTTC.

The chain couples TRBV2 to TRBJ2-3, with 7 bases aligning to TRBD2. V dropped 1 base and J dropped 1; count of bases not matched to a gene: 2. Germline lookup yields CDR1 SNHLY and CDR2 FYNNEI. The length of the CDR3 is 15 residues. CDR3 region: CASSEESGGTDTQYF. CDR3 DNA: TGTGCCAGCAGTGAAGAGAGCGGGGGCACAGATACGCAGTATTTT.

In this sample, this clone turned up once. V usage is TRBV18 and J usage is TRBJ2-1; D gene ambiguous. V was clipped by 2 bases and J by 7 bases, with 9 bases between them. Germline V gene sequence: CDR1 KGHSH, CDR2 LQKENI. This CDR3 is 13 amino acids long. The DNA for the CDR3 is TGTGCCAGCTCACCATCTCAGGAGAATGAGCAGTTCTTC. This codes for CASSPSQENEQFF.

The genes are TRBV15 and TRBJ2-1; D might be TRBD1 or TRBD2, each matching 5 bases. Germline assignment: CDR1 LNHNV and CDR2 YYDKDF (reference sequence). CDR3 size: 13 residues. Trimming removed 0 bases at V and 14 bases at J, with 14 bases between. The CDR3 region has the DNA TGTGCCACCAGCAGAGATTCGGGGCCTATGAAGTTCTTC. This encodes CATSRDSGPMKFF.

This clone was detected only once. This chain uses TRBV2 with TRBJ2-2; D call uncertain. The V gene lost 7 bases and the J gene lost 7 bases, with 10 bases spanning the gap. Looked up from germline, CDR1 is SNHLY and CDR2 is FYNNEI. CDR3 length: 12 residues. In DNA, the CDR3 is TGTGCCAGCAAGCAGGAGTTCGGGGAGCTGTTTTTT. Protein: CASKQEFGELFF.

This chain connects TRBV28 to TRBJ2-5; D gene uncertain. Trimming removed 2 bases from V and 7 bases from J, with 11 bases in between. The CDR3 is made up of 13 amino acids. Germline lookup yields CDR1 MDHEN and CDR2 SYDVKM. The CDR3 region is CASSLVQDGTQYF. In nucleotides, the CDR3 is TGTGCCAGCAGTTTAGTGCAGGATGGGACCCAGTACTTC.

This sequence joins TRBV6-1 and TRBJ1-2, with 8 bases matching TRBD1. V lost 3 bases and J lost 4; bases outside the gene matches: 13. The CDR3 spans 17 residues. Germline V gene data show CDR1 as MNHNS and CDR2 as SASEGT. The CDR3 bases are TGTGCCAGCAGTGAGGGGGGCCAGGGGACAGGATCCTATGGCTACACCTTC. This gives the protein CASSEGGQGTGSYGYTF.

This chain uses TRBV2 with TRBJ2-5; 7 bases are a match to TRBD2. This CDR3 comprises 13 residues. The J segment lost 0 bases and the V segment lost 7 bases, leaving 2 bases of the junction unmatched. Germline V lookup: CDR1 SNHLY, CDR2 FYNNEI. This CDR3 reads CASTGTNQETQYF. CDR3 DNA sequence: TGTGCCAGCACAGGGACTAACCAAGAGACCCAGTACTTC.

The V and J genes are TRBV6-5 and TRBJ2-3; 8 bases map to TRBD2. In germline, CDR1 is MNHEY, CDR2 SVGAGI. The CDR3 sequence is 13 residues long. V lost 5 bases to trimming and J lost 6 bases; unmatched junction nucleotides: 4. The CDR3 is CASSRGGLDTQYF. Here the CDR3 DNA reads TGTGCCAGCAGTCGCGGGGGGCTGGATACGCAGTATTTT.

V gene TRBV23-1 combines with J gene TRBJ2-7; either TRBD1 or TRBD2 may fit D (5 bases each). TRBV23-1 is an ORF for which the function is uncertain. The CDR3 is 15 amino acids. V lost 3 bases to trimming and J lost 7 bases, with 19 bases between them. CDR3 residues: CASSHRDPNREEQYF. In DNA form, the CDR3 reads TGCGCCAGCAGTCACCGGGACCCCAATCGAGAGGAGCAGTACTTC.

This clone was detected only once. CDR3 coding DNA: TGTGCCAGCAGTCGGGCAGGGGGCGTCACAGATACGCAGTATTTT. Amino acids: CASSRAGGVTDTQYF. The genes are TRBV2 and TRBJ2-3, with 8 positions matching TRBD1. CDR1 and CDR2 from the germline V gene are SNHLY and FYNNEI. The CDR3 length is 15 residues. After removal of 5 bases from V and 2 bases from J, the junction contained 6 bases not matched to a gene.